This entry lists 24 T cell receptor beta chains sequenced from one sample in a study of CD8+CD57+ T cells in acquired aplastic anemia. The study profiled TCR beta VDJ and CDR3 using genomic DNA as template. TCRdb redid the calling of the reads with MiXCR, one entry per CDR3 protein. Here the sample spans 150,000 to 200,000 distinct CDR3 sequences, less than 65% being singletons. Sequencing involved patients with CD8+CD57+ cell expansion previously shown by flow cytometry. The sample consisted of sorted CD4+, CD8+, or CD8+CD57+ T cells (not recorded which) from PBMCs. The receptors come from a human donor with aplastic anemia.

V is TRBV7-8 and J is TRBJ2-1; no clear D gene. This CDR3 spans 10 amino acids. V lost 9 bases to trimming and J lost 8 bases, with 8 bases between them. Germline loops: CDR1 SGHVS, CDR2 FQNEAQ. CDR3 sequence reads: CASGDYEQFF. The CDR3 DNA reads TGTGCCAGTGGAGACTATGAGCAGTTCTTC.

CDR3 nucleotides: TGTGCCTGGACTATATCCGACATTATGAACACTGAAGCTTTCTTT. Protein product: CAWTISDIMNTEAFF. V usage is TRBV30 and J usage is TRBJ1-1; D is unresolved. The V gene's germline CDR1 is GTSNPN and CDR2 SVGIG (reference sequence). Deletions cut 4 bases from V and 0 bases from J, with 15 bases between. CDR3 size: 15 residues.

The rearrangement uses TRBV24-1 and TRBJ2-1, with a tentative D call TRBD1 (7 bases). Germline V gives CDR1 KGHDR, CDR2 SFDVKD. Trimming took 3 bases from V and 2 from J, leaving 13 bases between them. The CDR3 has 16 amino acids. In nucleotides, the CDR3 is TGTGCCACCAGTGATCCCGACAGGGAGGCCTACAATGAGCAGTTCTTC. Protein sequence: CATSDPDREAYNEQFF.

The chain couples TRBV19 to TRBJ2-2; 11 nucleotides match TRBD1. CDR3 length equals 14 residues. Per germline, CDR1 LNHDA and CDR2 SQIVND (reference sequence). V was clipped by 9 bases and J by 6 bases; unmatched bases: 6. The CDR3 loop reads CARNPGQGAGELFF. The CDR3 bases are TGTGCCAGGAATCCGGGACAGGGGGCCGGGGAGCTGTTTTTT.

This clonotype has ten or more counts. The chain employs TRBV6-1 and TRBJ2-3; 10 bases map to TRBD1. Looked up from germline, CDR1 is MNHNS and CDR2 is SASEGT. The CDR3 covers 16 residues. Losses at the gene ends were 4 bases for V and 5 bases for J; bases not matched to a gene: 9. CDR3 nucleotide sequence: TGTGCCAGCAGTGCGGTGACAGGGGGCTCGGAAGATACGCAGTATTTT. Protein sequence: CASSAVTGGSEDTQYF.

The J gene is TRBJ2-7, the V gene TRBV5-6; TRBD2 matches 10 bases. This CDR3 contains 14 residues. Germline CDR1 reads SGHDT; CDR2 reads YYEEEE. V trimming: 2 bases; J trimming: 7 bases; junction bases outside the gene matches: 6. The CDR3 DNA reads TGTGCCAGCAGCTTCGATCTAGCGGGGGTGGAGCAGTACTTC. Its translation is CASSFDLAGVEQYF.

The chain combines TRBV7-3 with TRBJ2-1; 9 bases fit TRBD1. CDR3 length: 15 amino acids. J lost 2 bases, V lost 6 bases, and 5 bases had no gene match. Germline V CDR1 and CDR2: SGHTA, FQGTGA. This CDR3 reads CASSLRQGAYNEQFF. CDR3 coding DNA: TGTGCCAGCAGTCTGAGACAGGGGGCCTACAATGAGCAGTTCTTC.

The chain uses TRBV25-1 and TRBJ2-2, with D possibly TRBD2 on 8 matching bases. The CDR3 is made up of 15 amino acids. CDR1 is MGHDK and CDR2 is SYGVNS in the germline V gene. V was trimmed by 9 bases and J by 5 bases, leaving 19 bases between them. DNA of the CDR3: TGTGCCAGTCAACCGGGAGGGGGCGTAACCGGGGAGCTGTTTTTT. This codes for CASQPGGGVTGELFF.

This rearrangement joins TRBV4-1 to TRBJ1-3; D is unclear. This CDR3 has 13 residues. The germline gives CDR1 MGHRA, CDR2 YSYEKL. The ends were cut back, 0 bases at V and 2 bases at J, with 2 bases in the middle. CDR3 nucleotides: TGCGCCAGCAGCCAAGATACTGGAAACACCATATATTTT. Its translation: CASSQDTGNTIYF.

This clonotype was detected once. The rearrangement uses TRBV19 and TRBJ2-1, with D perhaps TRBD2 (5 bases). Per germline, CDR1 LNHDA and CDR2 SQIVND (reference sequence). The CDR3 spans 13 residues. Trimming removed 5 bases at V and 8 bases at J, with 13 bases between. The CDR3 spells CASSYPSSDEQFF. The CDR3 DNA reads TGTGCCAGTAGTTATCCTAGCTCAGATGAGCAGTTCTTC. Variable domain in full (rest from reference TRBV19 and TRBJ2-1): DGGITQSPKYLFRKEGQNVTLSCEQNLNHDAMYWYRQDPGQGLRLIYYSQIVNDFQKGDIAEGYSVSREKKESFPLTVTSAQKNPTAFYLCASSYPSSDEQFFGPGTRLTVL.

The chain is built from TRBV27 and TRBJ2-3; D not certain. The CDR3 length is 13 residues. Germline values: CDR1 MNHEY, CDR2 SMNVEV (reference sequence). The germline V and J ends were trimmed by 6 bases and 2 bases, with 9 bases remaining between them. This chain's CDR3 is CASSRSSTDTQYF. The CDR3 DNA follows: TGTGCCAGCAGCAGGTCCTCCACAGATACGCAGTATTTT.

This sequence joins TRBV9 and TRBJ2-1; D tentatively reads TRBD1 or TRBD2 (6 bases each). Germline V CDR1 and CDR2: SGDLS, YYNGEE. The ends were cut back, 0 bases at V and 6 bases at J, with 10 bases in the middle. CDR3 size: 14 residues. The CDR3, as DNA: TGTGCCAGCAGCGTAGCGGGGGCCCCCAATGAGCAGTTCTTC. Translating gives CASSVAGAPNEQFF.

This clonotype showed up just once. The chain employs TRBV5-1 and TRBJ1-5, with 10 bases aligning to TRBD1. Germline CDR1 and CDR2: SGHRS and YFSETQ. The CDR3 has 17 residues. V lost 4 bases, J lost 0 bases, and 7 bases stayed unmatched. CDR3 sequence reads: CASSPGDRGGSNQPQHF. CDR3 DNA sequence: TGCGCCAGCAGCCCAGGGGACAGGGGTGGTAGCAATCAGCCCCAGCATTTT.

CDR3 loop: CASSERTANNEQFF. The CDR3 DNA follows: TGTGCCAGCAGTGAGAGGACAGCAAACAATGAGCAGTTCTTC. This chain links TRBV2 with TRBJ2-1; D is perhaps TRBD1 (6 bases). Per the germline V gene, CDR1 is SNHLY and CDR2 is FYNNEI. The CDR3 extends over 14 amino acids. V lost 3 bases to trimming and J lost 5 bases, with 11 bases between them.

As regards this clonotype: Relative to the germline gene, one junction end is altered; a read error may explain this. The V gene is TRBV5-5, the J gene TRBJ2-7; D may be TRBD1 (5 bases). Germline values: CDR1 SGHKS, CDR2 YYEKEE (reference sequence). The CDR3 length is 14 residues. CDR3 sequence reads: CASRPSDSPYEQYF. The DNA of the CDR3 is TGCGCCAGCAGACCCAGCGACAGCCCCTACGAGCAGTACTTC.

There are many counts of this clonotype. The chain joins TRBV13 to TRBJ2-5; 11 bases map to TRBD1. Germline trimming cut 4 bases from V and 5 bases from J; bases unmatched to any gene: 6. This CDR3 is 15 amino acids long. Germline loops: CDR1 PRHDT, CDR2 FYEKMQ (reference sequence). The CDR3 DNA reads as TGTGCCAGCAGCTCCCCCGGACAGGGGGCGGAGACCCAGTACTTC. It encodes CASSSPGQGAETQYF.

For the CDR3, the DNA is TGTGCCACCAGCAGAGATCGGTCGATATACACAGATACGCAGTATTTT. Translation gives CATSRDRSIYTDTQYF. The V and J genes are TRBV15 and TRBJ2-3; D not certain. Germline V gives CDR1 LNHNV, CDR2 YYDKDF (reference sequence). CDR3 size: 16 residues. Trimming took 0 bases from V and 2 from J, leaving 12 bases between them.

This clonotype has ten or more counts. The rearrangement uses TRBV12-3 or TRBV12-4 and TRBJ2-7; weak D call: TRBD2 (5 bases). The CDR3 contains 12 residues. V was pared by 8 bases and J by 3 bases, with 11 bases between. The chain's CDR3 is CASAAEGYEQYF. Here the CDR3 DNA reads TGTGCCAGCGCCGCAGAGGGCTACGAGCAGTACTTC.

The V gene is TRBV2, the J gene TRBJ2-1, with 9 bases matching TRBD2. Losses at the gene ends were 8 bases for V and 9 bases for J; bases not matched to a gene: 8. In germline, CDR1 is SNHLY, CDR2 FYNNEI. The CDR3 length is 13 residues. CDR3 DNA: TGTGCCAGCTGCTTGAGCGGGAGGCGTGAGCAGTTCTTC. Amino acids: CASCLSGRREQFF.

V usage is TRBV9 and J usage is TRBJ2-7, with a possible D match to TRBD2 (5 bases). CDR1 SGDLS and CDR2 YYNGEE come from the germline V gene. V lost 2 bases and J 0 bases, leaving 9 bases between the germline ends. The CDR3 consists of 14 residues. CDR3: CASSVDLSSYEQYF. The CDR3 nucleotides read TGTGCCAGCAGCGTGGACTTGAGCTCCTACGAGCAGTACTTC.

The chain links TRBV24-1 to TRBJ2-7; the D gene is possibly TRBD1 (7 bases). The CDR3 is 12 residues long. V lost 4 bases, J lost 9 bases, and 12 bases lay in between. Germline CDR1 KGHDR, CDR2 SFDVKD. The CDR3 nucleotides read TGTGCCACCAGTGAGGGCCAGGGGGGGCAGTACTTC. Amino acids: CATSEGQGGQYF.

In this sample, this clonotype turned up once. The CDR3 region is CASTIAEGHEQYF. The CDR3 bases are TGTGCCAGCACTATCGCAGAGGGCCACGAGCAGTACTTC. The rearrangement uses TRBV6-5 and TRBJ2-7, with a possible D match to TRBD2 (5 bases). Trimming shortened V by 7 bases and J by 5 bases, and 15 bases separated the two germline ends. Germline-derived CDR1 and CDR2 are MNHEY and SVGAGI. The CDR3 sequence is 13 residues long.

The sample holds a few counts of this clonotype. J is TRBJ1-2 and V is TRBV12-3 or TRBV12-4; TRBD1 agrees at 9 bases. This CDR3 region has 14 residues. J was trimmed by 2 bases and V by 6 bases; bases with no gene match: 4. In nucleotides, the CDR3 is TGTGCCAGCAGGGAAACAGGGGGCAACTATGGCTACACCTTC. Protein product: CASRETGGNYGYTF.

The V call is TRBV20-1, the J call TRBJ1-1; D unresolved. V dropped 3 bases and J dropped 1 base, with 3 bases sitting between them. CDR1 is DFQATT and CDR2 is SNEGSKA in the germline V gene (reference sequence). This CDR3 has 11 amino acids. In DNA, the CDR3 is TGCAGTGCTAGCGGGAACACTGAAGCTTTCTTT. Translated, it gives CSASGNTEAFF.